The present entry profiles one T cell receptor (beta chain) with its context. The data stem from a study of cytomegalovirus exposure and HLA in healthy donors. The ends were cut back, 0 bases at V and 9 bases at J, with 12 bases in the middle. The CDR3 runs to 14 residues. Per the germline V gene, CDR1 is SNHLY and CDR2 is FYNNEI. The PCR had 60 Vbeta and 13 Jbeta primers. Assay used: immunoSEQ multiplex PCR; TCRdb lists only in-frame clones, some missing. The table records nearly 200,000 clones, over 60% of them present only once. Material: PBMCs. The chain is built from TRBV2 and TRBJ2-1; D gene unclear. The clonotype comes from a woman younger than 45 in good health and CMV-seropositive. The CDR3 loop reads CASSEAIWAGEQFF. As DNA, the CDR3 is TGTGCCAGCAGTGAAGCGATTTGGGCCGGTGAGCAGTTCTTC. The entire variable domain, with the rest obtained from reference TRBV2 and TRBJ2-1, is as follows: EPEVTQTPSHQVTQMGQEVILRCVPISNHLYFYWYRQILGQKVEFLVSFYNNEISEKSEIFDDQFSVERPDGSNFTLKIRSTKLEDSAMYFCASSEAIWAGEQFFGPGTRLTVL.